The text below deals with one TCR beta chain. The target antigen is unknown. The germline V gene has CDR1 SQVTM and CDR2 ANQGSEA. The V gene lost 6 bases and the J gene lost 6 bases, with 15 bases spanning the gap. The CDR3 runs to 13 residues. Negative isolation was used for CD8+ and CD4+ T cells and FACS enrichment for TEMRA cells. The data stem from a study of CD8 T cells in Susac syndrome. Regarding the study as a whole: The study recognized that the number of individuals in its TCR sequencing and HLA analysis was relatively small.

Reverse transcription of about 0.5 to 1 ug RNA used random hexamers. Amplification of TCR beta CDR3 spanned 54 Vbeta and 13 Jbeta via immunoSEQ multiplex PCR. TCRdb processed the immunoSEQ multiplex PCR reads anew with MiXCR; each CDR3 protein has one entry. The sample lists fewer than 250,000 distinct CDR3 sequences, 80% to 95% occurring once. Specimen: CD8+ T cells from PBMCs. The sequence came from a human donor with multiple sclerosis. The chain recombines TRBV29-1 with TRBJ2-1; D gene unclear. The CDR3, as DNA: TGCAGCGTCCAGCCACCAGGATTCAATGAGCAGTTCTTC. Its protein product is CSVQPPGFNEQFF.